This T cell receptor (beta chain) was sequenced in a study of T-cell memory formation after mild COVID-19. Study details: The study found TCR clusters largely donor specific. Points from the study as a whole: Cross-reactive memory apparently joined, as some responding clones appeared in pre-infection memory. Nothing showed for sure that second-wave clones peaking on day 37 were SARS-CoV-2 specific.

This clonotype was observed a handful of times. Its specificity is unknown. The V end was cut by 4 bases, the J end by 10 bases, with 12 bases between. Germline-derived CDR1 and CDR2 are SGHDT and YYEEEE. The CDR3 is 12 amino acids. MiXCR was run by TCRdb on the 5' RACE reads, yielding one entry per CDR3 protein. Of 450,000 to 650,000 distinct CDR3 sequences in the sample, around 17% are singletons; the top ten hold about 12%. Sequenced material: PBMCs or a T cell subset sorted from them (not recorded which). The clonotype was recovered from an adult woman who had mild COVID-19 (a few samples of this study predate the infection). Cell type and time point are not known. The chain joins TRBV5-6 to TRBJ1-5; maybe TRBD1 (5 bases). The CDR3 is CASSASGGPQHF. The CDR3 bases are TGTGCCAGCAGCGCCTCTGGGGGACCCCAGCATTTT.